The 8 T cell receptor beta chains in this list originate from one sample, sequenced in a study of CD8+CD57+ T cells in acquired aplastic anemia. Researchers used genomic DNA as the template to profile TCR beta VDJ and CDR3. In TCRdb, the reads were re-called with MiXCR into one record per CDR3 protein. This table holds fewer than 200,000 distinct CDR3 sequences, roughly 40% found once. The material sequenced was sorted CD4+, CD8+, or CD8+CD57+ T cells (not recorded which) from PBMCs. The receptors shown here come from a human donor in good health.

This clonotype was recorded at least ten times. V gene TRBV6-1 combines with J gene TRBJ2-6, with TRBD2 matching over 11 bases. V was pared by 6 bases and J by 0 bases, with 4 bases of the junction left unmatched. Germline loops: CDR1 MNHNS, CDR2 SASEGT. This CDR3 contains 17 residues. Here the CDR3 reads CASSRLAGNSGANVLTF. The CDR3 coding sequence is TGTGCCAGCAGCAGACTAGCGGGGAACTCTGGGGCCAACGTCCTGACTTTC.

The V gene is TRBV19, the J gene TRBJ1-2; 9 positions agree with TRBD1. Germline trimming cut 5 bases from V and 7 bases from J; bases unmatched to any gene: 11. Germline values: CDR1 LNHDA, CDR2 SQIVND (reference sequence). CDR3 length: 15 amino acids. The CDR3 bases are TGTGCCAGTAGTGACCCGGGACAGGGAATTGGTGGCTACACCTTC. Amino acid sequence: CASSDPGQGIGGYTF.

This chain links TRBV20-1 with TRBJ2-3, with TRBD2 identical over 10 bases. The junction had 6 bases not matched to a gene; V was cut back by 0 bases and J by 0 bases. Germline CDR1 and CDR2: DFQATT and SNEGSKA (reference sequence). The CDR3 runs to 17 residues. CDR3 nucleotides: TGCAGTGCTAGAGATCCGGTAGCGGGAGGTAGCACAGATACGCAGTATTTT. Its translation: CSARDPVAGGSTDTQYF.

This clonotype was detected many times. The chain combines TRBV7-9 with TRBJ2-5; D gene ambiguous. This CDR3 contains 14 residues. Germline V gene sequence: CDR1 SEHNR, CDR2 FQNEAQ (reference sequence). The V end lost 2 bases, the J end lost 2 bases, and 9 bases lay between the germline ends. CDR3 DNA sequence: TGTGCCAGCAGCTTAAGCCGGCTACAAGAGACCCAGTACTTC. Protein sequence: CASSLSRLQETQYF.

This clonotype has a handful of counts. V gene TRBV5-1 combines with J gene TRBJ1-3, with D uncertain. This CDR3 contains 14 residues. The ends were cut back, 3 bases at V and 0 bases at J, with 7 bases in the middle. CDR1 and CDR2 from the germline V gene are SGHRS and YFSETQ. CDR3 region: CASSSGPSGNTIYF. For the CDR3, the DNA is TGCGCCAGCAGCTCGGGCCCCTCTGGAAACACCATATATTTT. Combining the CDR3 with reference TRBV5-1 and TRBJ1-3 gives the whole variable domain KAGVTQTPRYLIKTRGQQVTLSCSPISGHRSVSWYQQTPGQGLQFLFEYFSETQRNKGNFPGRFSGRQFSNSRSEMNVSTLELGDSALYLCASSSGPSGNTIYFGEGSWLTVV.

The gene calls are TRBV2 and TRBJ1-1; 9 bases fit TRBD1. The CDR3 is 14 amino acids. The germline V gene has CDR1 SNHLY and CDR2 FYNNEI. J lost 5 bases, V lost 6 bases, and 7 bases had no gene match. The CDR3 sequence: CASSGTGSGTEAFF. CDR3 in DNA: TGTGCCAGCAGCGGGACAGGGAGCGGTACTGAAGCTTTCTTT.

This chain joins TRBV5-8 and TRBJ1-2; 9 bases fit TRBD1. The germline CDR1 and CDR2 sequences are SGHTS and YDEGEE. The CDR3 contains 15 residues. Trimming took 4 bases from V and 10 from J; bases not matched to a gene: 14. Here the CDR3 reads CASSAGRGQGGSYTF. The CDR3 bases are TGTGCCAGCAGCGCGGGGCGGGGACAGGGTGGATCCTACACCTTC. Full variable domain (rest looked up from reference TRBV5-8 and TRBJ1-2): EAGVTQSPTHLIKTRGQQATLRCSPISGHTSVYWYQQALGLGLQFLLWYDEGEERNRGNFPPRFSGRQFPNYSSELNVNALELEDSALYLCASSAGRGQGGSYTFGSGTRLTVV.

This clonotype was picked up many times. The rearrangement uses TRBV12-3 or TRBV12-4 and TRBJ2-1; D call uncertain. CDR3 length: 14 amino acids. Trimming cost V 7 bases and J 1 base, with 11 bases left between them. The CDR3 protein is CASTFSVSYNEQFF. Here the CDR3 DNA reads TGTGCCAGCACCTTTAGTGTGTCCTACAATGAGCAGTTCTTC.